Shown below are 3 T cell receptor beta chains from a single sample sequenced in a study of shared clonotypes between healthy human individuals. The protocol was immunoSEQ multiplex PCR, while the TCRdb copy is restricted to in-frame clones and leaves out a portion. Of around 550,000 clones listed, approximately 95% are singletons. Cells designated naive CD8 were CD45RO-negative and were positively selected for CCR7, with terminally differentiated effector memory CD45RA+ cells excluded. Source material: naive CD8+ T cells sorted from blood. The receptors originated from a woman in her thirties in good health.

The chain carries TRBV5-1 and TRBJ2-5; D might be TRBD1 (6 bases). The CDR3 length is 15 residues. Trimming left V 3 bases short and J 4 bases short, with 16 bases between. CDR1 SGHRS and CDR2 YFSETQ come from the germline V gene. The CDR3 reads CASSSTRDILETQYF. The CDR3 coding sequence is TGCGCCAGCAGCTCTACCCGGGACATCCTAGAGACCCAGTACTTC.

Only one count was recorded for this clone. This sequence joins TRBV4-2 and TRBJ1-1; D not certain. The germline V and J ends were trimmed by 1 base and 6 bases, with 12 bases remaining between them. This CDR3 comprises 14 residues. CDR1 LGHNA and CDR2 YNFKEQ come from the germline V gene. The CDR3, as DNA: TGTGCCAGCAGCCAAGTCGGAAGGACCGCTGAAGCTTTCTTT. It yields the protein CASSQVGRTAEAFF.

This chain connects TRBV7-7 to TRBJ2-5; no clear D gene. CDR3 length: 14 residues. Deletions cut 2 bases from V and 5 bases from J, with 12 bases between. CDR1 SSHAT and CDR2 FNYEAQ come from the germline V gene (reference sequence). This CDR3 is CASSLNGDLETQYF. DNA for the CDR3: TGTGCCAGCAGCTTAAATGGGGATCTGGAGACCCAGTACTTC.